This T cell receptor beta chain was captured in a study of human T cells and chemical hapten exposure. The study, taken as a whole, reports: Sensitizing to DPC left TCRs with a frequency above 1 in 1000 unaltered.

Deletions cut 1 base from V and 7 bases from J, with 12 bases between. The CDR3 has 13 amino acids. Germline CDR1 SGHRS, CDR2 YFSETQ. During construction of the library, unique molecular identifiers were attached to individual cDNA molecules for quantitative, reproducible TCR counting. In the original processing: Across samples, TCR counts had a median of roughly 100,000 and ranged from about 23,224 to 690,600. TCRdb re-derived calls from the RACE reads in MiXCR, one entry per CDR3 protein. TCRdb, not the authors, supplied the V and J calls. The data contain tens of thousands of distinct CDR3 sequences, about 10% of them singletons. This sample's time point: pre-sensitization, week 0. Treatment in this sample: therapeutic diphenylcyclopropenone sensitization with weekly scalp DPC. Researchers extracted total RNA from unfractionated whole blood. This clonotype was observed at least ten times. No antigen is known for it.

This sequence was found in a man between 25 and 39 years old with alopecia areata. Some clones in this sample may be carry-over from other donors' samples. The source material was whole blood, sampled in connection with sensitization to the hapten diphenylcyclopropenone (DPC). This chain uses TRBV5-1 with TRBJ2-7, with D possibly TRBD2 on 5 matching bases. The CDR3, as DNA: TGCGCCAGCAGCTTGCTTCAGAGGGAGGAGCAGTACTTC. Translating it yields CASSLLQREEQYF.